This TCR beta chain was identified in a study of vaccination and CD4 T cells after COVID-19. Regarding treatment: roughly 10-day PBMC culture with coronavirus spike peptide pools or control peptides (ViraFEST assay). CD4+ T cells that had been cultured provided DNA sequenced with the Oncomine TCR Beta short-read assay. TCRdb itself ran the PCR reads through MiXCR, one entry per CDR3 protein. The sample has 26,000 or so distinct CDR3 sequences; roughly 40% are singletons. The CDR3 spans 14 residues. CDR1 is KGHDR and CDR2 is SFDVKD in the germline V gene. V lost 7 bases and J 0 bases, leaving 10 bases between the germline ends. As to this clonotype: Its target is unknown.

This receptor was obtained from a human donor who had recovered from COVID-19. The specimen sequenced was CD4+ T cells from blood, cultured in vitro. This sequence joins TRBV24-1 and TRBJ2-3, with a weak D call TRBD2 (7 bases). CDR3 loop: CATRGGLSTDTQYF. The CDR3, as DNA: TGTGCCACCAGGGGGGGGCTAAGCACAGATACGCAGTATTTT.